This TCR beta chain was sequenced in a study of beta chain features in type 1 diabetes. Study-wide context: The samples had more than 95 million sorted cells examined in all. General study findings and limits: In type 1 diabetes patients, VDJ junctions had fewer insertions; deletions at these junctions were more frequent. In the patient group, naive, central memory and Treg TCRB repertoires seemed more alike than in the healthy donor group. The study found moderately but significantly shorter TCRB CDR3s in all four CD4+ subsets of Type 1 diabetes patients.

The isolated RNA, all of it, was reverse transcribed, so expressed TCRB transcripts were what got sequenced. Sequenced by immunoSEQ multiplex PCR; TCRdb stores in-frame clones only, minus some. The table has some 900,000 clones, roughly a sixth seen once. Germline V gene lookup returns CDR1 SEHNR and CDR2 FQNEAQ (reference sequence). V lost 4 bases to trimming and J lost 4 bases, with 11 bases between them. The CDR3 runs to 14 residues. This clone was seen more than once but under ten times. Its antigen remains unknown. Input material: naive CD4+ T cells from blood. The genes are TRBV7-9 and TRBJ2-1; D unresolved. The receptor comes from a woman under 30 in good health. The CDR3 DNA follows: TGTGCCAGCAGCTCCTCCCCTCAATACAATGAGCAGTTCTTC. Translation gives CASSSSPQYNEQFF.